This TCR beta chain appears in the sequencing data of a study of T cells in Graves' hyperthyroidism and ophthalmopathy. Points from the study as a whole: Peripheral blood also featured most of the thyroid clonotypes expanded above 0.001. Model-based prediction identified ophthalmopathy a median around 6.7 months prior to its onset.

RNA transcripts yielded amplified TCR beta CDR3 regions. HTBI primers were the set used in a first-round RT-PCR of the TCR CDR3. TCRdb redid the calling of the multiplex PCR reads with MiXCR, one entry per CDR3 protein. The sample consists of 660,000 or so distinct CDR3 sequences, 45% of them appearing once. On this clonotype itself: As yet, its antigen is unknown.

Exclusion followed for patients with uncontrolled infection, other autoimmune disease, pregnancy or lactation. Used for diagnoses were clinical symptoms, serum thyroxine and TRAb, thyroid ultrasound and orbital computed tomography. Trimming shortened V by 3 bases and J by 7 bases, and 9 bases separated the two germline ends. Germline-derived CDR1 and CDR2 are DFQATT and SNEGSKA (reference sequence). The CDR3 sequence is 12 residues long. Material: peripheral blood or thyroid tissue (not recorded which). V and J are TRBV20-1 and TRBJ1-4; possible D gene TRBD1, 5 bases. The receptor was derived from an adult man with Graves' disease, either hyperthyroidism or ophthalmopathy (not recorded which). Here the CDR3 DNA reads TGCAGTGCTAGTTTCGGGACTGAAAAACTGTTTTTT. Its translation: CSASFGTEKLFF.